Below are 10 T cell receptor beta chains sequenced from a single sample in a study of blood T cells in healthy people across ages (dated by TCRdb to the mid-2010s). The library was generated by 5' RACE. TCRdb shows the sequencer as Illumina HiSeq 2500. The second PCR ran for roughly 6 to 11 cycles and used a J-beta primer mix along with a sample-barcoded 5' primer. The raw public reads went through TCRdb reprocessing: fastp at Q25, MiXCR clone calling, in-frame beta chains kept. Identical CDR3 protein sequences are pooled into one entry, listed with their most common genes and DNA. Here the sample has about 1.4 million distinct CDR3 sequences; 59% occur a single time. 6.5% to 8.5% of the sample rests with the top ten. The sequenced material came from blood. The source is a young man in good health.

The CDR3 nucleotides read TGTGCCAGCAGTGACCCCGGGAGTGTATACGAGCAGTACTTC. Its protein is CASSDPGSVYEQYF. V usage is TRBV2 and J usage is TRBJ2-7, with D possibly matching TRBD2 (6 bases). Germline CDR1 reads SNHLY; CDR2 reads FYNNEI. There are 14 residues in the CDR3. The V end was cut by 3 bases, the J end by 4 bases, with 13 bases between. Combining the CDR3 with reference TRBV2 and TRBJ2-7 gives the whole variable domain EPEVTQTPSHQVTQMGQEVILRCVPISNHLYFYWYRQILGQKVEFLVSFYNNEISEKSEIFDDQFSVERPDGSNFTLKIRSTKLEDSAMYFCASSDPGSVYEQYFGPGTRLTVT.

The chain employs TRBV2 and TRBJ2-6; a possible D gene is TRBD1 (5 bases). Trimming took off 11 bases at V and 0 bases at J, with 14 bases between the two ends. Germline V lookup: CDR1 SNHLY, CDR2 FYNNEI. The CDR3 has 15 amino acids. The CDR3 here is CASQGPSSGANVLTF. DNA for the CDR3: TGTGCCTCCCAGGGCCCGAGCTCTGGGGCCAACGTCCTGACTTTC. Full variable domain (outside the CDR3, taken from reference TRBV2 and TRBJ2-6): EPEVTQTPSHQVTQMGQEVILRCVPISNHLYFYWYRQILGQKVEFLVSFYNNEISEKSEIFDDQFSVERPDGSNFTLKIRSTKLEDSAMYFCASQGPSSGANVLTFGAGSRLTVL.

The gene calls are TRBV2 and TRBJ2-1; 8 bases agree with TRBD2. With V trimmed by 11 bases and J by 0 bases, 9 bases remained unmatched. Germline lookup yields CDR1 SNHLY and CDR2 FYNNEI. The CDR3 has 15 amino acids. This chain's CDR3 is CAETSGGSSYNEQFF. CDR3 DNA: TGTGCCGAAACGAGCGGGGGAAGCTCCTACAATGAGCAGTTCTTC.

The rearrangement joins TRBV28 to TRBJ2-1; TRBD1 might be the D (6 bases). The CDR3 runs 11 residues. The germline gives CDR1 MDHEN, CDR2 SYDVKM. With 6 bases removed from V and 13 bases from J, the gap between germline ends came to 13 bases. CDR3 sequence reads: CASSNTGIQFF. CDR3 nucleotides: TGTGCCAGCAGCAATACAGGGATCCAGTTCTTC.

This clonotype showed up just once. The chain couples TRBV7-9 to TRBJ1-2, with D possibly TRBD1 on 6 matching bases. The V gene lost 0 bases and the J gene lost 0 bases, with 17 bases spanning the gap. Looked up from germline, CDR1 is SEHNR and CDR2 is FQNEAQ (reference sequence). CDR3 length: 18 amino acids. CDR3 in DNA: TGTGCCAGCAGCTTAGCCATCCCTATTGGACAGACTAACTATGGCTACACCTTC. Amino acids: CASSLAIPIGQTNYGYTF.

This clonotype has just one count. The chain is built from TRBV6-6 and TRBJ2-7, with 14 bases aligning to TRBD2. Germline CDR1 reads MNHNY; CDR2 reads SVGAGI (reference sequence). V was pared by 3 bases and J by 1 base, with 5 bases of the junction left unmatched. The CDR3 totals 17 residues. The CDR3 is CASSYRLAGGKSYEQYF. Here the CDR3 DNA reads TGTGCCAGCAGTTATCGACTAGCGGGGGGGAAATCCTACGAGCAGTACTTC.

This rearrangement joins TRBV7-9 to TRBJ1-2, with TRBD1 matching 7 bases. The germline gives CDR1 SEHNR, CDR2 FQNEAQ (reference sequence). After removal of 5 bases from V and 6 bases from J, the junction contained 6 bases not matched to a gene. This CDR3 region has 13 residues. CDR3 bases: TGTGCCAGCAGCAGGGGACAGTATGATGGCTACACCTTC. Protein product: CASSRGQYDGYTF.

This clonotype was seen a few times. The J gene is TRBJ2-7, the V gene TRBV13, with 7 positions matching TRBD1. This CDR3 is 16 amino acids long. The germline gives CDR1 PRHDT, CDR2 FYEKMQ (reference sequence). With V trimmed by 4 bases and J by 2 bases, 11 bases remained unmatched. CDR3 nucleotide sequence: TGTGCCAGCAGCTCAGCAGGGGGATCAGGGACCTACGAGCAGTACTTC. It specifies CASSSAGGSGTYEQYF.

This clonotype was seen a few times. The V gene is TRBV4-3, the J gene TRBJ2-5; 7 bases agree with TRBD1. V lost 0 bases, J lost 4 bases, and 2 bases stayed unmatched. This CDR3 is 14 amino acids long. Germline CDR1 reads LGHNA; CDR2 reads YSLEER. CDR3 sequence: CASSQEHRGETQYF. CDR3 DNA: TGCGCCAGCAGCCAAGAACACAGGGGAGAGACCCAGTACTTC.

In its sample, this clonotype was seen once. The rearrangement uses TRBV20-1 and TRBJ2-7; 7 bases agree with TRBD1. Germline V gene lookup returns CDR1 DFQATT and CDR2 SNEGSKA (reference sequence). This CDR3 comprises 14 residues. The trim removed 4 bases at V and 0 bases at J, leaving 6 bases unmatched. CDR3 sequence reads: CSATRTGGSYEQYF. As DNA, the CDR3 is TGCAGTGCTACCCGGACAGGAGGCTCCTACGAGCAGTACTTC.